Following are 4 T cell receptor beta chains from one sample sequenced in a study of T cells expressing NK-cell markers. TCRdb derives one entry per CDR3 protein from the 5' RACE reads, leaving out DNA. The table lists over 200,000 distinct CDR3 sequences. Sequencing was carried out using blood T cells: a sorted CD56 or NKG2C T cell subset, CD4+ or CD8+ T cells, or bulk PBMC T cells (not recorded which). The receptors here all came from a man aged 18 to 30 in good health.

The CDR3 here is CASSISVVLETQYF. The chain joins TRBV9 to TRBJ2-5; as DNA is missing, the TRBD2 call by TCRdb cannot be tested. The CDR3 loop spans 14 amino acids. The germline V gene has CDR1 SGDLS and CDR2 YYNGEE.

This chain joins TRBV20-1 and TRBJ2-3; TCRdb's assignment of TRBD2 cannot be checked, as there is no DNA. CDR1 DFQATT and CDR2 SNEGSKA come from the germline V gene (reference sequence). CDR3 length: 11 amino acids. The CDR3 here is CSAIGGVGQYF.

This chain uses TRBV29-1 with TRBJ2-2; TCRdb indicates TRBD1, and absent DNA this call remains unverified. The V gene's germline CDR1 is SQVTM and CDR2 ANQGSEA. The CDR3 totals 13 residues. The CDR3 spells CSVDEGRTGELFF.

This chain joins TRBV12-3 or TRBV12-4 and TRBJ2-2; TCRdb indicates TRBD1, and absent DNA this call remains unverified. The CDR3 contains 13 residues. CDR3 in amino acids: CASSSTGFGELFF.